This TCR beta chain came from a study of blood T cell repertoires in COVID-19. On the study more broadly: Samples of COVID-19 (acute and convalescent) were obtained from the United States, Italy and Spain. PBMCs, B-cell-depleted T cells, or T cells were the source of the cDNA or gDNA that made up the material.

This CDR3 has 18 amino acids. V shed 3 bases, J shed 5 bases, and the junction held 16 bases outside the gene matches. From germline, CDR1 is KGHSH and CDR2 LQKENI. How the authors handled the data: Estimation of nucleated cell counts was performed using reference gene primer amplification. Method: immunoSEQ multiplex PCR; TCRdb's copy keeps in-frame clones and lacks some. V and J calls and clone size come straight from that table; D and trimming were deduced from the DNA. The sample records fewer than 250,000 clones, just over 85% being singletons. This TCR was sampled from a man aged 50 or older with acute or convalescent COVID-19. The specimen sequenced was peripheral blood. The chain links TRBV18 to TRBJ1-3; 7 positions match TRBD1. CDR3 in amino acids: CASSPVTGDPGHRNTIYF. In nucleotides, the CDR3 is TGTGCCAGCTCACCGGTCACAGGGGATCCGGGTCACCGAAACACCATATATTTT.